This TCR beta chain was recorded in a study of T-cell memory formation after mild COVID-19. TCRdb re-analysed the 5' RACE reads in MiXCR, keeping a single row per CDR3 protein. The data show hundreds of thousands of distinct CDR3 sequences, with 15% to 20% seen just once and around 13% held by the top ten. The length of the CDR3 is 17 residues. Germline CDR1 and CDR2: LGHNA and YNFKEQ. V dropped 0 bases and J dropped 7 bases, with 16 bases sitting between them. The genes are TRBV4-2 and TRBJ1-6; no definite D call. What was sequenced was PBMCs or a T cell subset sorted from them (not recorded which). The receptor was isolated from an adult woman who had mild COVID-19 (a few samples of this study predate the infection). Cell type and time point are not known. The CDR3 protein is CASSQDVASQRNSPLHF. CDR3 bases: TGTGCCAGCAGCCAAGATGTGGCCTCCCAGAGGAATTCACCCCTCCACTTT.